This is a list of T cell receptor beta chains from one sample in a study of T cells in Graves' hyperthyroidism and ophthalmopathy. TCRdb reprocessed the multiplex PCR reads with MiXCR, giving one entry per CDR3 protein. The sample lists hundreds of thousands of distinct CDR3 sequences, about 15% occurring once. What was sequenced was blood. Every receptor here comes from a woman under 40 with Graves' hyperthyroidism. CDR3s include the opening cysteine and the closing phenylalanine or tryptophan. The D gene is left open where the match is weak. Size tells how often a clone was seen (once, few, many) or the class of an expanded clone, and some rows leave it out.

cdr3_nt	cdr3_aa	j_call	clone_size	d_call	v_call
TGTGCCAGCAGTATAGACAGTGCGAACACCGGGGAGCTGTTTTTT	CASSIDSANTGELFF	TRBJ2-2	many	NA	TRBV28
TGTGCCAGCATGGGACTAGCGGGACTCCTGGAGCAGTACTTC	CASMGLAGLLEQYF	TRBJ2-7	many	TRBD2	TRBV27
TGCAGTGCTACCCCTAGCGGGAGGGCCGATGAGCAGTTCTTC	CSATPSGRADEQFF	TRBJ2-1	few	TRBD2	TRBV20-1
TGCAGCGTTGGGCCCGGGACTAGCTCGCCCTACGAGCAGTACTTC	CSVGPGTSSPYEQYF	TRBJ2-7	NA	TRBD2	TRBV29-1
TGTGCCAGCAGTGCCCAGGGCCCAGAGACCCAGTACTTC	CASSAQGPETQYF	TRBJ2-5	NA	NA	TRBV6-1
NA	CASSTSAGLETQYF	TRBJ2-5	many	NA	TRBV12-3/TRBV12-4
TGCAGCGGTGGGCTTAGCGGGAGAAGGGTAAATGAGCAGTTCTTC	CSGGLSGRRVNEQFF	TRBJ2-1	few	TRBD2	TRBV29-1
TGCAGTGCTAGTAGGAGCGGGAGGGAGTACGAGCAGTACTTC	CSASRSGREYEQYF	TRBJ2-7	few	TRBD2	TRBV20-1
TGTGCCAGCCGCGGGGGCGCAGATACGCAGTATTTT	CASRGGADTQYF	TRBJ2-3	many	NA	TRBV12-3/TRBV12-4
TGTGCCAGTTCGGTGGGGTACAATGAGCAGTTCTTC	CASSVGYNEQFF	TRBJ2-1	NA	NA	TRBV14
TGTGCCAGCAGCTTAGTCAAGAATAATTCACCCCTCCACTTT	CASSLVKNNSPLHF	TRBJ1-6	NA	NA	TRBV7-2
TGTGCCAGCAGCTACCAGGGGGATGGCTACACCTTC	CASSYQGDGYTF	TRBJ1-2	many	TRBD1	TRBV5-5
TGTGCCAGCAGTTTGACTGCACTCATAGCCAAAAACATTCAGTACTTC	CASSLTALIAKNIQYF	TRBJ2-4	many	NA	TRBV28
TGTGCCAGCAGCTTCCAGGGGGCTAGGGAGCTGTTTTTT	CASSFQGARELFF	TRBJ2-2	NA	TRBD1	TRBV5-6
TGTGCCAGCAGCTTAGATTGGTCAACCCTGGCCCTCTACGAGCAGTACTTC	CASSLDWSTLALYEQYF	TRBJ2-7	NA	NA	TRBV11-2
TGTGCCAGCAGCTTCCTAGGACAGGGATCGTACGTTTACGAGCAGTACTTC	CASSFLGQGSYVYEQYF	TRBJ2-7	many	TRBD1	TRBV11-2
TGTGCCAGCAGTTTAACGCTAGCGGGAGGGATCAATGAGCAGTTCTTC	CASSLTLAGGINEQFF	TRBJ2-1	many	TRBD2	TRBV12-3/TRBV12-4
TGTGCCAGCAGTTACGGCGGGGACGGCACAGATACGCAGTATTTT	CASSYGGDGTDTQYF	TRBJ2-3	many	NA	TRBV6-2/TRBV6-3
TGTGCCAGCAGTTCCGCAAGCCCCTATGGCTACACCTTC	CASSSASPYGYTF	TRBJ1-2	few	NA	TRBV28
TGTGCCAGCCGGACAGGGTCTCTGGGGAATGAAAAACTGTTTTTT	CASRTGSLGNEKLFF	TRBJ1-4	few	TRBD1	TRBV6-1
TGCGCCAGCAGTGGCAATACAGAGCAGTACTTC	CASSGNTEQYF	TRBJ2-7	many	NA	TRBV5-1
TGTGCCAGCAGGCCTCAGTCCGGGGATGATTACGGTGAAAAACTGTTTTTT	CASRPQSGDDYGEKLFF	TRBJ1-4	NA	NA	TRBV7-9
TGTGCCAGCAGCTTAGTTGGTGGTCAAGAGACCCAGTACTTC	CASSLVGGQETQYF	TRBJ2-5	many	NA	TRBV7-8
TGTGCCAGCAACACGGGGGTCGGGGATACGCAGTATTTT	CASNTGVGDTQYF	TRBJ2-3	many	NA	TRBV6-1
TGTGCCACCGCGGGGGGTCCGAGCAATCAGCCCCAGCATTTT	CATAGGPSNQPQHF	TRBJ1-5	few	NA	TRBV2
TGTGCCAGCAGTCACGGAAGCTCTGGAAACACCATATATTTT	CASSHGSSGNTIYF	TRBJ1-3	many	NA	TRBV6-1
TGTGCCAGCAGCTTAGGGAGACGGGAGGTTACTGAGCAGTTCTTC	CASSLGRREVTEQFF	TRBJ2-1	many	TRBD2	TRBV11-3
TGTGCCAGCAGCCGACAGGGAGCGAACACCGGGGAGCTGTTTTTT	CASSRQGANTGELFF	TRBJ2-2	NA	TRBD1	TRBV5-8
TGCAGTGCCCCCCCGGGACAGGGTGCTTTCTTT	CSAPPGQGAFF	TRBJ1-1	many	TRBD1	TRBV20-1
TGTGCCGCTCTCGCTAGCGGGGGGGATACGCAGTATTTT	CAALASGGDTQYF	TRBJ2-3	many	TRBD2	TRBV2
TGTGCCAGCAGTCCCGTTGTAGGGCCAGATACGCAGTATTTT	CASSPVVGPDTQYF	TRBJ2-3	few	NA	TRBV12-3/TRBV12-4
TGTGCCAGCAGCTTAGATCCCAGGCAAGAGACCCAGTACTTC	CASSLDPRQETQYF	TRBJ2-5	NA	NA	TRBV11-2
TGTGCCAGTAGTGTCTACAGGGGGTTGGATTCACCCCTCCACTTT	CASSVYRGLDSPLHF	TRBJ1-6	NA	TRBD1	TRBV19
TGTGCTAGCAGCTTAGGAAATCAGGGATCGGTTTATGGCTACACCTTC	CASSLGNQGSVYGYTF	TRBJ1-2	many	NA	TRBV7-7
TGTGCCAGCAGAGAGGGCAAGGGGTCTCGCTCTGGGGCCAACGTCCTGACTTTC	CASREGKGSRSGANVLTF	TRBJ2-6	many	NA	TRBV2
TGTGCCAGCAGCTTAGAAGACAGGGGAGAGCAGTTCTTC	CASSLEDRGEQFF	TRBJ2-1	few	TRBD1	TRBV7-9
TGTGCCATCAGTGAGCCCGACTGGCGGGAGTCCCGGGGGGCCTACGAGCAGTACTTC	CAISEPDWRESRGAYEQYF	TRBJ2-7	many	TRBD2	TRBV10-3
TGCGCCAGCAGCGGGTCCAGGGGCCCTAATCAGCCCCAGCATTTT	CASSGSRGPNQPQHF	TRBJ1-5	many	NA	TRBV5-1
TGTGCCTGCAAGGGACTAGCGGCCAATGAGCAGTTCTTC	CACKGLAANEQFF	TRBJ2-1	NA	TRBD2	TRBV30
TGTGCCAGCAGTTTACTTGGGGCACCTTCCACCGGGGAGCTGTTTTTT	CASSLLGAPSTGELFF	TRBJ2-2	NA	NA	TRBV6-1
TGTGCCAGCAGCTTGAGCCGGAGAGGGGGCAGCGAGCAGTACTTC	CASSLSRRGGSEQYF	TRBJ2-7	NA	TRBD1	TRBV11-2
TGTGCCAGCAGCTTTACCAACACTGAAGCTTTCTTT	CASSFTNTEAFF	TRBJ1-1	many	NA	TRBV11-2
TGTGCCATCAGTTATTCCGGGACAGCCAACACTGAAGCTTTCTTT	CAISYSGTANTEAFF	TRBJ1-1	many	TRBD1	TRBV10-3
TGTGCCAGCAGCTCCGTTTCTTCCAATGAGCAGTTCTTC	CASSSVSSNEQFF	TRBJ2-1	many	NA	TRBV7-9
TGTGCCAGCAGCTTAGTTCCGGTGTTGGGAGGCTACACCTTC	CASSLVPVLGGYTF	TRBJ1-2	many	NA	TRBV7-9
TGTGCCTGGATGCCCAGCGGGATTGGTGAGCAGTTCTTC	CAWMPSGIGEQFF	TRBJ2-1	few	TRBD2	TRBV30
TGTGCCAGCAGTTCTCTCCCGACGTGGGAGCAGTACTTC	CASSSLPTWEQYF	TRBJ2-7	NA	NA	TRBV28
TGCAGTGCGGAGGGACGGGGAGTCTCCTACGAGCAGTACTTC	CSAEGRGVSYEQYF	TRBJ2-7	many	NA	TRBV20-1
TGTGCCTGGAGTGTAACGGTCTCTGGAAACACCATATATTTT	CAWSVTVSGNTIYF	TRBJ1-3	NA	NA	TRBV30
TGCAGCGGCTTAACTAGCGGGAGGGAGACCCAGTACTTC	CSGLTSGRETQYF	TRBJ2-5	few	TRBD2	TRBV29-1
TGTGCCAGCAGCACTGGGAGCGGCTATTACAATGAGCAGTTCTTC	CASSTGSGYYNEQFF	TRBJ2-1	NA	NA	TRBV11-2
TGCAGTGCCCCGGGACAGGGATTTGAGACCCAGTACTTC	CSAPGQGFETQYF	TRBJ2-5	many	TRBD1	TRBV20-1
TGTGCCAGCAGTTTATCAGGGGGCGATCAGCCCCAGCATTTT	CASSLSGGDQPQHF	TRBJ1-5	many	TRBD1	TRBV12-3/TRBV12-4
TGTGCCTGGAGTGTTCTAGCCGGCTCCTACGAGCAGTACTTC	CAWSVLAGSYEQYF	TRBJ2-7	NA	NA	TRBV30
TGCAGCGTTGACGAACCAAGGGGGGAGCTGTTTTTT	CSVDEPRGELFF	TRBJ2-2	many	NA	TRBV29-1
TGTGCCAGCAGTGAAGGACTCTTGCTCGGCGAGCAGTACTTC	CASSEGLLLGEQYF	TRBJ2-7	many	NA	TRBV27
TGTGCCAGCAGCCCCAGAGCGGGAGTAGCCTACGAGCAGTACTTC	CASSPRAGVAYEQYF	TRBJ2-7	NA	TRBD2	TRBV6-2/TRBV6-3
TGTGCCGGACAGGTCATGAACACTGAAGCTTTCTTT	CAGQVMNTEAFF	TRBJ1-1	many	TRBD1	TRBV2
TGCAGTGCTAGAGCTGCCGTTGAGGCCAACGTCCTGACTTTC	CSARAAVEANVLTF	TRBJ2-6	few	NA	TRBV20-1